Following are 5 T cell receptor beta chains from one sample sequenced in a study of molecular identifiers for immune sequencing clone quantification. TCRdb used MiXCR to reprocess the PCR reads, holding one entry per CDR3 protein. Of 490,000 or so distinct CDR3 sequences listed, roughly a fifth were seen once; the top ten hold about 0.8%. Input material: naive CD8+ T cells from blood, with Jurkat cell RNA spiked in. The sample's subset: FACS-sorted CD8+CD4-CCR7+CD45RA+ naive T cells. The receptors were sampled from a human donor in good health. Some libraries in this study had Jurkat cell RNA spiked in.

Concerning this clonotype: A much larger clone differs from this one at a single base, so this may be a read error. The chain uses TRBV7-9 and TRBJ1-1; D uncertain. CDR1 and CDR2 from the germline V gene are SEHNR and FQNEAQ (reference sequence). Deletions cut 1 base from V and 10 bases from J, with 13 bases between. The CDR3 is 13 residues long. CDR3 amino acids: CASSLGAARAAFF. In DNA, the CDR3 is TGTGCCAGCAGCTTAGGGGCCGCGCGGGCAGCTTTCTTT. Supplemented by reference TRBV7-9 and TRBJ1-1, the full variable domain reads DTGVSQNPRHKITKRGQNVTFRCDPISEHNRLYWYRQTLGQGPEFLTYFQNEAQLEKSRLLSDRFSAERPKGSFSTLEIQRTEQGDSAMYLCASSLGAARAAFFGQGTRLTVV.

This clonotype turned up a few times. The CDR3 nucleotides are TGTGCCAGCAGCTTAGCCAGGGGGCTCGTGGGCACTGAAGCTTTCTTT. This gives the protein CASSLARGLVGTEAFF. The chain combines TRBV7-9 with TRBJ1-1; 8 positions match TRBD1. With V trimmed by 0 bases and J by 4 bases, 7 bases remained unmatched. This CDR3 is built from 16 residues. Germline CDR1 and CDR2: SEHNR and FQNEAQ (reference sequence).

This clonotype was counted between two and nine times. The genes are TRBV20-1 and TRBJ1-1; a possible D gene is TRBD1 (5 bases). Germline V CDR1 and CDR2: DFQATT, SNEGSKA (reference sequence). V lost 1 base, J lost 4 bases, and 10 bases lay in between. The CDR3 totals 13 residues. The DNA of the CDR3 is TGCAGTGCTAGAGTGTCAGGGTTCACTGAAGCTTTCTTT. This sequence encodes CSARVSGFTEAFF.

The chain carries TRBV7-8 and TRBJ2-5; perhaps TRBD2 as D (6 bases). Germline CDR1 and CDR2: SGHVS and FQNEAQ. V gave up 1 base and J gave up 3 bases, with 15 bases separating them. The CDR3 has 16 amino acids. The CDR3 region has the DNA TGTGCCAGCAGCTTAGGTCCAACCGGACTAAAAGAGACCCAGTACTTC. It encodes CASSLGPTGLKETQYF.

There are many counts of this clonotype. This sequence joins TRBV27 and TRBJ1-1, with no clear D. The CDR3 spans 16 residues. CDR1 and CDR2 from the germline V gene are MNHEY and SMNVEV (reference sequence). Trimming removed 5 bases at V and 1 base at J, with 17 bases between. This CDR3 is CASSPRMVYRNTEAFF. CDR3 in DNA: TGTGCCAGCAGTCCTAGGATGGTGTACAGGAACACTGAAGCTTTCTTT.